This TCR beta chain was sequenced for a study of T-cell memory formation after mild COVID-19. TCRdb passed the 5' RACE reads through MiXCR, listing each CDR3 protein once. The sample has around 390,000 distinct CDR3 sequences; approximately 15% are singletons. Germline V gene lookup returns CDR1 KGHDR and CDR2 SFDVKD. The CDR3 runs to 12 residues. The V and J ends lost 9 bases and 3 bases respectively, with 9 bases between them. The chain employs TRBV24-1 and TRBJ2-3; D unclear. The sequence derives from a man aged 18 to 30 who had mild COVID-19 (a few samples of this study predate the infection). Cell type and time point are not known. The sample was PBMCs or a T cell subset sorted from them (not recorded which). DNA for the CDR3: TGTGCCACCGCTTCTTCGACAGATACGCAGTATTTT. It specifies CATASSTDTQYF.